The 22 T cell receptor beta chains below were found in one sample sequenced in a study of blood T cells in healthy people across ages. The authors ran a second PCR of 7 to 11 cycles using a sample-barcoded 5' primer and a J-beta primer mix. TCRdb recomputed calls from the 5' RACE reads with MiXCR, one row per CDR3 protein. This table has around 1.5 million distinct CDR3 sequences, 30% to 35% appearing once. The specimen was blood. Receptors originate from a woman in her thirties in good health.

CDR3 loop: CASSSGTGAFLSYEQYF. In DNA form, the CDR3 reads TGTGCCAGCAGTTCCGGGACAGGGGCCTTCCTATCCTACGAGCAGTACTTC. This rearrangement joins TRBV6-2 or TRBV6-3 to TRBJ2-7, with TRBD1 matching over 10 bases. CDR1 and CDR2 (germline): MNHEY, SVGEGT. Trimming at V came to 4 bases and at J to 1 base, leaving 10 bases not matched to a gene. CDR3 length: 17 residues.

Comment on this clonotype: One end of the junction varies from germline; a read error may be responsible. The rearrangement links TRBV12-3 or TRBV12-4 to TRBJ2-3; D unclear. The CDR3 is 13 amino acids. The CDR3 DNA is TGTGCCAGCAGTCCTATGAACACAGATGCGCAGTATTTT. It yields the protein CASSPMNTDAQYF.

The chain is built from TRBV20-1 and TRBJ1-2; the D is unclear. CDR1 DFQATT and CDR2 SNEGSKA come from the germline V gene (reference sequence). V was pared by 2 bases and J by 4 bases, with 14 bases between. The CDR3 covers 14 residues. The CDR3 loop is CSARTNSRSYGYTF. The CDR3, as DNA: TGCAGTGCTAGAACGAATTCGAGGAGCTATGGCTACACCTTC.

This clonotype was counted a few times. The J gene is TRBJ1-1, the V gene TRBV14; D is unclear. This CDR3 spans 12 amino acids. In germline, CDR1 is SGHDN, CDR2 FVKESK. V dropped 4 bases and J dropped 6 bases, with 9 bases sitting between them. CDR3 in amino acids: CASSLVGPEAFF. CDR3 DNA sequence: TGTGCCAGCAGCCTCGTAGGACCTGAAGCTTTCTTT.

The chain carries TRBV30 and TRBJ1-6; 7 nucleotides match TRBD1. Germline V gene data show CDR1 as GTSNPN and CDR2 as SVGIG (reference sequence). The CDR3 covers 13 residues. J lost 7 bases, V lost 4 bases, and 4 bases had no gene match. CDR3 in DNA: TGTGCCTGGACCGGAGGGGGCAATTCACCCCTCCACTTT. It encodes CAWTGGGNSPLHF.

This clonotype was recorded many times. The chain recombines TRBV5-1 with TRBJ2-1; 11 nucleotides line up with TRBD2. Unmatched junction bases numbered 5, after V lost 1 base and J lost 2 bases. Germline values: CDR1 SGHRS, CDR2 YFSETQ. This CDR3 is 17 amino acids long. Here the CDR3 DNA reads TGCGCCAGCAGCTTGTTCGGGACTAGCGGAGCCTACAATGAGCAGTTCTTC. Amino acids: CASSLFGTSGAYNEQFF.

There are a few counts of this clonotype. The chain is built from TRBV20-1 and TRBJ1-5; no clear D gene. The CDR3 contains 13 residues. Germline V gives CDR1 DFQATT, CDR2 SNEGSKA (reference sequence). Trimming took 0 bases from V and 7 from J, leaving 10 bases between them. The CDR3 reads CSAREIGRQPQHF. The CDR3 DNA is TGCAGTGCTAGAGAGATAGGCAGGCAGCCCCAGCATTTT.

For the CDR3, the DNA is TGTGCCAGCAGCCCCATAACCGGGACTAGCGGGAGGTCCACAGATACGCAGTATTTT. This sequence encodes CASSPITGTSGRSTDTQYF. The rearrangement uses TRBV7-3 and TRBJ2-3; 15 nucleotides line up with TRBD2. With 5 bases clipped from V and 2 bases from J, the junction kept 11 bases outside the gene matches. CDR1 is SGHTA and CDR2 is FQGTGA in the germline V gene. This CDR3 has 19 amino acids.

The chain combines TRBV25-1 with TRBJ2-2; 11 nucleotides agree with TRBD2. Germline values: CDR1 MGHDK, CDR2 SYGVNS. Losses at the gene ends were 2 bases for V and 2 bases for J; bases not matched to a gene: 7. This CDR3 is built from 18 residues. The CDR3, as DNA: TGTGCCAGCAGTGAAGACGCTAGCGGGAGGCCTAACACCGGGGAGCTGTTTTTT. It translates to CASSEDASGRPNTGELFF.

CDR3 in amino acids: CASSLGLDAYNEQFF. In DNA, the CDR3 is TGCGCCAGCAGCTTGGGTCTGGACGCATACAATGAGCAGTTCTTC. The J gene is TRBJ2-1, the V gene TRBV5-1; no firm D call. The CDR3 loop spans 15 amino acids. Germline V gene lookup returns CDR1 SGHRS and CDR2 YFSETQ. V was shortened by 0 bases and J by 4 bases, with 11 bases between the two germline ends.

The sample holds a few counts of this clonotype. The gene calls are TRBV4-2 and TRBJ2-3, with 9 bases that match TRBD2. This CDR3 region has 16 residues. Germline loops: CDR1 LGHNA, CDR2 YNFKEQ. V gave up 0 bases and J gave up 6 bases; unmatched junction bases: 7. Here the CDR3 reads CASSQDHAGGRDTQYF. The CDR3, as DNA: TGTGCCAGCAGCCAAGATCATGCGGGGGGGCGGGATACGCAGTATTTT.

The V gene is TRBV20-1, the J gene TRBJ2-5; the match to TRBD1 covers 8 bases. With V trimmed by 5 bases and J by 2 bases, 10 bases remained unmatched. This CDR3 has 15 amino acids. In germline, CDR1 is DFQATT, CDR2 SNEGSKA (reference sequence). This CDR3 is CSADRGQNLQETQYF. The CDR3 DNA reads TGCAGTGCTGACAGGGGACAAAACCTACAAGAGACCCAGTACTTC.

Comment on this clonotype: The CDR3 end shows no conserved phenylalanine or tryptophan, and so a read error is likely. This sequence joins TRBV2 and TRBJ2-1; D may be TRBD1 or TRBD2 (5 bases each). Germline CDR1 reads SNHLY; CDR2 reads FYNNEI. There are 13 residues in the CDR3. The V end lost 5 bases, the J end lost 9 bases, and 14 bases lay between the germline ends. The CDR3 loop reads CASSRGPVGEQFC. The CDR3, as DNA: TGTGCCAGCAGTCGGGGACCCGTGGGTGAGCAGTTCTGC.

Many counts were recorded for this clonotype. V usage is TRBV20-1 and J usage is TRBJ1-2, with TRBD1 as a possible D gene (6 bases). V lost 6 bases, J lost 4 bases, and 12 bases lay in between. Germline CDR1 and CDR2: DFQATT and SNEGSKA (reference sequence). The length of the CDR3 is 12 residues. This CDR3 reads CSAHRVSYGYTF. The CDR3 nucleotides are TGCAGTGCGCACAGGGTCTCCTATGGCTACACCTTC.

In its sample, this clonotype was seen a few times. This sequence joins TRBV6-6 and TRBJ1-2; the D gene is possibly TRBD1 (6 bases). V was clipped by 4 bases and J by 1 base, with 10 bases between them. The CDR3 sequence is 14 residues long. CDR1 is MNHNY and CDR2 is SVGAGI in the germline V gene (reference sequence). The CDR3 here is CASSWTQGNYGYTF. The CDR3 region has the DNA TGTGCCAGCAGTTGGACACAGGGTAACTATGGCTACACCTTC.

This clonotype came up many times. V usage is TRBV29-1 and J usage is TRBJ1-1; the D is unclear. The CDR3 is 11 amino acids. V was cut by 4 bases and J by 7 bases, with 10 bases left in between. The germline V gene has CDR1 SQVTM and CDR2 ANQGSEA. The CDR3 sequence is CSVGRQSEAFF. In DNA form, the CDR3 reads TGCAGCGTTGGACGGCAGAGTGAAGCTTTCTTT. Full variable domain (outside the CDR3, taken from reference TRBV29-1 and TRBJ1-1): SAVISQKPSRDICQRGTSLTIQCQVDSQVTMMFWYRQQPGQSLTLIATANQGSEATYESGFVIDKFPISRPNLTFSTLTVSNMSPEDSSIYLCSVGRQSEAFFGQGTRLTVV.

This clonotype appeared once. The CDR3 sequence is CASSVDYLAGIYNEQYF. CDR3 coding DNA: TGTGCCAGCAGCGTAGATTATCTAGCAGGGATATACAATGAGCAGTACTTC. V is TRBV9 and J is TRBJ2-7, with D tentatively TRBD1 or TRBD2 (5 bases each). CDR1 is SGDLS, CDR2 YYNGEE, per germline. The length of the CDR3 is 17 residues. Trimming stripped 0 bases from V and 7 bases from J, with 23 bases between.

A few counts support this clonotype. The chain carries TRBV7-7 and TRBJ2-3, with D unresolved. Germline V CDR1 and CDR2: SSHAT, FNYEAQ (reference sequence). This CDR3 contains 13 residues. V was clipped by 6 bases and J by 0 bases, with 7 bases between them. Here the CDR3 reads CASSFISTDTQYF. CDR3 in DNA: TGTGCCAGCAGTTTTATCAGCACAGATACGCAGTATTTT.

This clonotype was observed a handful of times. This chain uses TRBV7-6 with TRBJ2-1, with 8 nucleotides matching TRBD2. Germline V gene sequence: CDR1 SGHVS, CDR2 FNYEAQ. J was trimmed by 9 bases and V by 8 bases; bases with no gene match: 3. This CDR3 is 11 amino acids long. CDR3 protein: CASRAGAEQFF. The DNA for the CDR3 is TGTGCCAGCCGAGCGGGAGCTGAGCAGTTCTTC.

The chain uses TRBV6-1 and TRBJ2-1; D not certain. CDR3 length: 13 residues. V gave up 3 bases and J gave up 7 bases, with 10 bases separating them. CDR1 is MNHNS and CDR2 is SASEGT in the germline V gene. CDR3 loop: CASSEVRVNEQFF. CDR3 coding DNA: TGTGCCAGCAGTGAGGTTAGGGTAAATGAGCAGTTCTTC.

This clonotype was detected only once. The chain combines TRBV5-5 with TRBJ2-5; D not certain. Germline-derived CDR1 and CDR2 are SGHKS and YYEKEE (reference sequence). The V end was cut by 0 bases, the J end by 5 bases, with 14 bases between. The CDR3 is made up of 15 amino acids. The CDR3 nucleotides are TGTGCCAGCAGCTTGGTCACAGTCCCCCGGGAGACCCAGTACTTC. It encodes CASSLVTVPRETQYF.

The gene calls are TRBV3-1 and TRBJ2-1; D could derive from TRBD1 or TRBD2 (6 bases each). Germline V CDR1 and CDR2: LGHDT, YNNKEL (reference sequence). V lost 1 base, J lost 7 bases, and 20 bases lay in between. This CDR3 is 17 amino acids long. The CDR3 loop reads CASSQALPGVQGNEQFF. In DNA form, the CDR3 reads TGTGCCAGCAGCCAAGCGCTCCCGGGAGTTCAGGGGAATGAGCAGTTCTTC.